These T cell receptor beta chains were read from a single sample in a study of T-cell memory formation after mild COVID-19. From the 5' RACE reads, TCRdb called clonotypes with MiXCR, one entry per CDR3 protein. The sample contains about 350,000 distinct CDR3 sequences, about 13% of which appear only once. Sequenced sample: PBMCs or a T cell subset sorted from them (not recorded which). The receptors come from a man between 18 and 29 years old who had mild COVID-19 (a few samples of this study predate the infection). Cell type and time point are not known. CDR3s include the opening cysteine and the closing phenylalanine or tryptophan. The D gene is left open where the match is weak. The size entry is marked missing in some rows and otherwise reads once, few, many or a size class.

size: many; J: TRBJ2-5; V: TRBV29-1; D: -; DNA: TGCAGCGTTGACCCACTCCAGGAGACCCAGTACTTC; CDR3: CSVDPLQETQYF
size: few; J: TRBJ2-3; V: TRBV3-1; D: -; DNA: TGTGCCAGCAGCCGACAGGAAGGAGAAGATACGCAGTATTTT; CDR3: CASSRQEGEDTQYF
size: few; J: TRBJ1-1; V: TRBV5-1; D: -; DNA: TGCGCCAGCAGCGCGGACCCCCAGAACACTGAAGCTTTCTTT; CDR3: CASSADPQNTEAFF
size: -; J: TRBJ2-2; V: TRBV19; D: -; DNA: TGTGCCAGTAGTCCCGACCCCTCTGGGAACACCGGGGAGCTGTTTTTT; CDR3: CASSPDPSGNTGELFF
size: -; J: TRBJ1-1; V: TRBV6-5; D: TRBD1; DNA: TGTGCCAGCAGGTGGGACAGGGGATGGGACACGTCAGCTTTCTTT; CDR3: CASRWDRGWDTSAFF
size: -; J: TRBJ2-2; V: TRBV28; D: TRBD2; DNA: TGTGCCAGCAGTTTGTCCCGACTAGCGGGGGGCACCGGGGAGCTGTTTTTT; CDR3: CASSLSRLAGGTGELFF
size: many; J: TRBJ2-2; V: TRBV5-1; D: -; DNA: TGCGCCAGCAGCTTGGACTCACCCAACACCGGGGAGCTGTTTTTT; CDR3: CASSLDSPNTGELFF
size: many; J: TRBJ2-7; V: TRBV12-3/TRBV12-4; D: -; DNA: TGTGCCAGCAGTCCCGCCGGGGGCAGCTACGAGCAGTACTTC; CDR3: CASSPAGGSYEQYF
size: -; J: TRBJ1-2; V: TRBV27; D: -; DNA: TGTGCCAGCAGCTCTTTCGAGGACCGTGGCTATGGCTACACCTTC; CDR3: CASSSFEDRGYGYTF
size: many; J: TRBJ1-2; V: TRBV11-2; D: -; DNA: TGTGCCAGCAGCCCCGGGGGGAACTATGGCTACACCTTC; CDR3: CASSPGGNYGYTF
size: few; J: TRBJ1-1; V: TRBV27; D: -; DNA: TGTGCCAGCAGTTGGGGGGGGGGGACTGAAGCTTTCTTT; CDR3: CASSWGGGTEAFF
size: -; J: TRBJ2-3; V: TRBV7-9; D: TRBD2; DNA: TGTGCCATTAGAGCGGGGGCCATTCACACAGATACGCAGTATTTT; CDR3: CAIRAGAIHTDTQYF
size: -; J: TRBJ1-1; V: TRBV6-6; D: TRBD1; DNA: TGTGCCAGCAGGATCAGGGGGCCTGACACTGAAGCTTTCTTT; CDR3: CASRIRGPDTEAFF
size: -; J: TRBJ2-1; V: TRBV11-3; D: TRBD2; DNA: TGTGCCAGCAGCTCCCATCCCTGGACTAGCGGGGGGTCAGGCGAGCAGTTCTTC; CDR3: CASSSHPWTSGGSGEQFF
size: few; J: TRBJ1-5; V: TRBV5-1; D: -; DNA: TGCGCCAGCAGCTTACTGGGCGCCAATCAGCCCCAGCATTTT; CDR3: CASSLLGANQPQHF
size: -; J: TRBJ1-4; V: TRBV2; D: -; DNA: TGTGCCAGCACTGCTACTAATGAAAAACTGTTTTTT; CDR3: CASTATNEKLFF
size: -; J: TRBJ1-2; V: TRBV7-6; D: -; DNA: TGTGCCAGCAGTCAGAGGGGCCCTGATGGCTACACCTTC; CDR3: CASSQRGPDGYTF
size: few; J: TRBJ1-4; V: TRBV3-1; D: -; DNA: TGTGCCAGCAGCCGCGAGACAGGCCGTAATGAAAAACTGTTTTTT; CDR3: CASSRETGRNEKLFF
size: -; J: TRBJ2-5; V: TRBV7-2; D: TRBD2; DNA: TGTGCCAGCGGCGGCCTAGCGGGATTCCAAGAGACCCAGTACTTC; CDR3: CASGGLAGFQETQYF
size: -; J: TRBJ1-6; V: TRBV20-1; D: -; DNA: TGCAGTGCCCGACCGACGGATTATAATTCACCCCTCCACTTT; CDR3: CSARPTDYNSPLHF
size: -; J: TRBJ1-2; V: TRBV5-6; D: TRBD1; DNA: TGTGCCAGCAGCTCCGGGACAGGGGGTAGGAGGTATGGCTACACCTTC; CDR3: CASSSGTGGRRYGYTF
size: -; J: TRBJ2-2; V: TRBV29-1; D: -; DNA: TGCAGCGTTGAAGACGTTGTCGGGGAGCTGTTTTTT; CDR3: CSVEDVVGELFF
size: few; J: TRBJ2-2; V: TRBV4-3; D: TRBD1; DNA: TGCGCCAGCAGCCAAGATTGGGACAGGGGGCTGCGGACCGGGGAGCTGTTTTTT; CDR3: CASSQDWDRGLRTGELFF
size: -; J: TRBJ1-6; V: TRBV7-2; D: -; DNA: TGTGCCAGCAGCCACCCCGGGGCGGTTTCACCCCTCCACTTT; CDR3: CASSHPGAVSPLHF
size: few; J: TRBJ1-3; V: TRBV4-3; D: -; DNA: TGCGCCAGCAGCTCTGTGCACTCTGGAAACACCATATATTTT; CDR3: CASSSVHSGNTIYF
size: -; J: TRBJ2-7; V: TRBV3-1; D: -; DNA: TGTGCCAGCAGCCAAATAGAGCGCTACGAGCAGTACTTC; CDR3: CASSQIERYEQYF
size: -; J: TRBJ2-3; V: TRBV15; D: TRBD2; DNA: TGTGCCACCAGCAAAGGACTAGCGGGGGGGTATTTAGCGGATACGCAGTATTTT; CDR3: CATSKGLAGGYLADTQYF
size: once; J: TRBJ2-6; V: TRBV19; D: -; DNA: TGTGCCAGTGGTGTCTCTGGGGCCAACGTCCTGACTTTC; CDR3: CASGVSGANVLTF
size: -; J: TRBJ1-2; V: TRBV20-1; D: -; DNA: TGCAGTGCTAGAGTCCCGGGGACCTATGGCTACACCTTC; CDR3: CSARVPGTYGYTF
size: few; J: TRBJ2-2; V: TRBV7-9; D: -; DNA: TGTGCCAGCAGCTTGAGGGGGTCGTCCGGGGAGCTGTTTTTT; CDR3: CASSLRGSSGELFF
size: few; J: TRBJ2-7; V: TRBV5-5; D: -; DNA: TGTGCCAGCAGCCGGGTCCAGGGTTACAACGAGCAGTACTTC; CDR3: CASSRVQGYNEQYF
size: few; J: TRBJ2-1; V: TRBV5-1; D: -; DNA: TGCGCCAGCAGCTGGGAGTACAATGAGCAGTTCTTC; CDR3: CASSWEYNEQFF
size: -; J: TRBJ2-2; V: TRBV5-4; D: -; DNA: TGTGCCAGCAGCTTGGGTGGACCCAGCGCCGGGGAGCTGTTTTTT; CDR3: CASSLGGPSAGELFF
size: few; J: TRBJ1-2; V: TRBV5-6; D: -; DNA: TGTGCCAGCAGCTCGTGGGCAGGAGAATTCTATGGCTACACCTTC; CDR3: CASSSWAGEFYGYTF
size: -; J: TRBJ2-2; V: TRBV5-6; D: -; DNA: TGTGCCAGCAGCTTTCCGCAGGGGACAAACACCGGGGAGCTGTTTTTT; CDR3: CASSFPQGTNTGELFF
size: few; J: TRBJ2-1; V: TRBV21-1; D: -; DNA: TGTGCCAGCGGACGACAGAGGTATCTTCGCGAGCAGTTCTTC; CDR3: CASGRQRYLREQFF
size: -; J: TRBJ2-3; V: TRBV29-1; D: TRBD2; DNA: TGCAGCGTTAAAAGGGCGGGGGGGACGACAGATACGCAGTATTTT; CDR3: CSVKRAGGTTDTQYF
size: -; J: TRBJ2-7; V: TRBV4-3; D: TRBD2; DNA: TGCGCCAGCAGCCAAGCAGCGGGGGATTTCTACGAGCAGTACTTC; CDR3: CASSQAAGDFYEQYF
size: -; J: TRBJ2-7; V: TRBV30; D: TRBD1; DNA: TGTGCCTGGGCCCCGGGACAGGGGTACGAGCAGTACTTC; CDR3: CAWAPGQGYEQYF
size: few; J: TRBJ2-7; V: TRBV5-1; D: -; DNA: TGCGCCAGCAGCTTGCCCAGATCCTACGAGCAGTACTTC; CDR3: CASSLPRSYEQYF
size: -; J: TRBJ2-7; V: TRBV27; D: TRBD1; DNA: TGTGCCAGCAGTGCACGGGACAGGGCCCGCGAGCAGTACTTC; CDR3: CASSARDRAREQYF
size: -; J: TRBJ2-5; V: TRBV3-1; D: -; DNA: TGTGCCAGCAGCCTCCCAGGTAGTGGGGAGACCCAGTACTTC; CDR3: CASSLPGSGETQYF
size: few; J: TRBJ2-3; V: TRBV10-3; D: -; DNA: TGTGCCGCACAGGGTTCCTTAGATACGCAGTATTTT; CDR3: CAAQGSLDTQYF
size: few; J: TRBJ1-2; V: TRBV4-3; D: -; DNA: TGCGCCAGCAGCCAAGACAGGGCTAACTATGGCTACACCTTC; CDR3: CASSQDRANYGYTF
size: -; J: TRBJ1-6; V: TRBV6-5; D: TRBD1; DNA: TGTGCCAGCAGTTACTACTACGGACAGGGAGATTCACCCCTCCACTTT; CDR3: CASSYYYGQGDSPLHF